This T cell receptor (beta chain) was identified in a study of blood T cell repertoires in COVID-19 (TCRdb year 2020). For the study in its entirety: The collaborator samples originated in the United States, Italy and Spain and spanned the acute and convalescent phases of COVID-19. The repertoires were released in a freely available public database intended as a resource for research on the immune response to SARS-CoV-2. The material from the prospective study consisted of cDNA or gDNA derived from T cells, B-cell-depleted T cells, or PBMCs. Sample metadata almost always included a de-identified subject ID, COVID-19 status, age in years and sex. Where available, HLA class I and class II types were taken from metadata supplied by the sample provider and were not determined by assay-based typing. The dataset comprised deeply sampled blood TCRbeta repertoires from subjects exposed to, actively infected with, or recovered from COVID-19. Samples came from the ongoing ImmuneRACE study (first 160 participants) plus 1,254 subjects from 6 global collaborators.

As concerns this clone: The target of this receptor is not known. Base qualities were left out, and no much larger clone turns up one base away.

The research as a whole found: The amount of clinical and demographic metadata varied by source and participant and was provided uncurated.

Enrolling through a virtual design, the prospective study's participants ranged in age from roughly 18 to 89 years and lived across roughly 24 United States geographic areas. In the prospective study, cohorts were assigned on the basis of participant-reported clinical history obtained from a screening survey and a study questionnaire. Recovered participants in ImmuneRACE Cohort 3 were defined by two consecutive negative NP/OP PCR tests, clearance by a healthcare professional, or resolution of symptoms. Mobile phlebotomists in the prospective study collected whole blood, serum and a nasopharyngeal or oropharyngeal swab from every participant. Participants in the prospective study had the option to provide additional blood draws and questionnaires over an approximately 2-month period. Prospective study blood samples were shipped either frozen or at room temperature before DNA extraction. TCRbeta CDR3 regions were amplified from genomic DNA by means of the immunoSEQ Assay, a bias-controlled multiplex PCR. As for how the authors treated the data: Within the assay, amplification of reference gene primers was used to estimate how many nucleated cells each sample contained. To quantify the absolute abundance of each unique TCRbeta CDR3 rearrangement, sequence reads were collapsed and filtered. Productive Simpson clonality was computed per sample as the square root of Simpson's diversity index over productive rearrangements. This is the immuneACCESS table as TCRdb keeps it, with only in-frame sequences that have V and J called. A part of the clones is gone; compared with another copy, unresolved V genes explain less than half, and the rest is unexplained. The V and J calls and clone size were taken over from that table, and D and trimming were inferred from the DNA. The table for this sample lists a few hundred thousand clones; 65% to 90% of them were counted only once. The biggest ten clones account for over 3.5% of the sample.

The clonotype was recovered from a man younger than 45 who had recovered from COVID-19. Sequencing used PBMCs or T cells enriched from blood (not recorded which).

This receptor has the CDR3 CASSPADGTGLTEAFF. The sequence in DNA is TGCGCCAGCAGCCCAGCGGACGGGACAGGGTTAACTGAAGCTTTCTTT. Recombination joined TRBV4-1 with TRBJ1-1, with 9 junctional bases fitting TRBD1. The germline V gene encodes CDR1 MGHRA and CDR2 YSYEKL. From the cysteine up to the phenylalanine, the CDR3 has a length of 16 residues. This entry keeps only the CDR3 DNA: 48 bases, framed from base 1. Trimming removed 4 bases from V and 5 bases from J; the gene matches leave 11 bases unexplained.